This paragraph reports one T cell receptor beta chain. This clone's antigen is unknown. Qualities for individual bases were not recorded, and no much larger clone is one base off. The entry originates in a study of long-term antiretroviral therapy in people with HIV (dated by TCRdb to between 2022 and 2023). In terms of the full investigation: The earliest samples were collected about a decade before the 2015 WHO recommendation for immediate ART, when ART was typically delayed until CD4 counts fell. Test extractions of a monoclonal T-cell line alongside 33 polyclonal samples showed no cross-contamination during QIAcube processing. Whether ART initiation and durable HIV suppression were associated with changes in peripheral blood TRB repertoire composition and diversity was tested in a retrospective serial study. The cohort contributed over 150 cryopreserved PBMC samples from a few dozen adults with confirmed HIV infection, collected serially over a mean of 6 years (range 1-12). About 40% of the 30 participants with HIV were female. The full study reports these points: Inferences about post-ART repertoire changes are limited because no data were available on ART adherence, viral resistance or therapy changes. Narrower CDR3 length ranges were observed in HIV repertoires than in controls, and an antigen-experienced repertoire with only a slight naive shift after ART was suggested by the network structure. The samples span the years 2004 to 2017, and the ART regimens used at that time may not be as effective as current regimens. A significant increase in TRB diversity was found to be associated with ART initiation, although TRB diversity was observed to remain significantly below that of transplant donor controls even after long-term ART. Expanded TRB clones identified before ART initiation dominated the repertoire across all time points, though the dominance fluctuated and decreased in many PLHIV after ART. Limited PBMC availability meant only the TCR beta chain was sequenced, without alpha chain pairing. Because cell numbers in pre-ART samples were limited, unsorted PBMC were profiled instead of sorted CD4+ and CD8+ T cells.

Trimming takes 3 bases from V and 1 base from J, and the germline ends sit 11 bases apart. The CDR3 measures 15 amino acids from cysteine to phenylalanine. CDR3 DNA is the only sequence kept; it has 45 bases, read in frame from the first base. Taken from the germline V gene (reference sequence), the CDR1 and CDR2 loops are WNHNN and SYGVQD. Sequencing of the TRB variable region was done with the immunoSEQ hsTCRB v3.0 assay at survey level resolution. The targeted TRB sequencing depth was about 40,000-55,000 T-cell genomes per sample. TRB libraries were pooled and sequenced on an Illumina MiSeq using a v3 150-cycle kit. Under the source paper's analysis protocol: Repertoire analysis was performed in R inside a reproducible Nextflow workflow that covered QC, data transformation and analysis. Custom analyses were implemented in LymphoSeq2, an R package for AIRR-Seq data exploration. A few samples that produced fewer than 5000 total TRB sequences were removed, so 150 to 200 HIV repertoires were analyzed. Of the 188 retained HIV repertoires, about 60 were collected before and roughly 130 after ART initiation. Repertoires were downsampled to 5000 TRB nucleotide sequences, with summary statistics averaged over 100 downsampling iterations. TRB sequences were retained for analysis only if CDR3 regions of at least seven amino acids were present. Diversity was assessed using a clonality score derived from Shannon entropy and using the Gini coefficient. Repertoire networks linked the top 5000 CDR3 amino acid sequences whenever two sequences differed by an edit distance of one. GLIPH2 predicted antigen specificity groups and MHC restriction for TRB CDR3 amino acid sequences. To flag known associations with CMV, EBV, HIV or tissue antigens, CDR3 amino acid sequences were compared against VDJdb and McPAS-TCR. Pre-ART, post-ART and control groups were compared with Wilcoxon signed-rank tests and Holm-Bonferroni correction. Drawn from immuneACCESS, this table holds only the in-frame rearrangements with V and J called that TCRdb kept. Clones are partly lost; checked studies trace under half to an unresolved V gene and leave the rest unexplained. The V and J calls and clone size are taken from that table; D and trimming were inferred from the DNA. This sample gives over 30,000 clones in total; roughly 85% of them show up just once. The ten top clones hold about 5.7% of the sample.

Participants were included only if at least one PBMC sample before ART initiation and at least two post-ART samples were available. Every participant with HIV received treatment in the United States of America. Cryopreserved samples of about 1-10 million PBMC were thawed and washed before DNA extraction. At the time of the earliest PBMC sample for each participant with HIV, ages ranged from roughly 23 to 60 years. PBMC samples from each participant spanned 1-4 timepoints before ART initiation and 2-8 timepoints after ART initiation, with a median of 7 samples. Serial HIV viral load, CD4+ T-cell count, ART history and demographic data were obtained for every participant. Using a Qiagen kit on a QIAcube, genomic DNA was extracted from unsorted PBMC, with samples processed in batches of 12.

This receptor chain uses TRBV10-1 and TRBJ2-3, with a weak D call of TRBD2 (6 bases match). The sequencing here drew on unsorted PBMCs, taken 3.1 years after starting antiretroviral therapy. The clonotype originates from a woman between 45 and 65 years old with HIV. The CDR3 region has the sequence CASSEGTGGTDTQYF. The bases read TGCGCCAGCAGTGAAGGGACGGGGGGCACAGATACGCAGTATTTT.